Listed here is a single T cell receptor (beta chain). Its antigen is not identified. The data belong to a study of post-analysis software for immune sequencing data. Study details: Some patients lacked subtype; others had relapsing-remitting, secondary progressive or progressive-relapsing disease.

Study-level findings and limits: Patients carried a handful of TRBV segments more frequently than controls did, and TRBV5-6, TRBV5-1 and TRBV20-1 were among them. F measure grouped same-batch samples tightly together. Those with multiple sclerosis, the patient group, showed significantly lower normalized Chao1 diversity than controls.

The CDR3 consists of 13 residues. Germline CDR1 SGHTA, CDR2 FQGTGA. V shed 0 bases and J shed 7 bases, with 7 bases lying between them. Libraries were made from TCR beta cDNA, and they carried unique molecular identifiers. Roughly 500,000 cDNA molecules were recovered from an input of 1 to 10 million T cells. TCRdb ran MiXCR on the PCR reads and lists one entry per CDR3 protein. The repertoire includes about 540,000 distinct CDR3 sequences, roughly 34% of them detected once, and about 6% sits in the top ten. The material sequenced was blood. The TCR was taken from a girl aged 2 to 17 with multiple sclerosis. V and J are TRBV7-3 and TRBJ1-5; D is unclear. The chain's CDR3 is CASSLTPQQPQHF. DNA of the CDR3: TGTGCCAGCAGCTTAACGCCACAACAGCCCCAGCATTTT.